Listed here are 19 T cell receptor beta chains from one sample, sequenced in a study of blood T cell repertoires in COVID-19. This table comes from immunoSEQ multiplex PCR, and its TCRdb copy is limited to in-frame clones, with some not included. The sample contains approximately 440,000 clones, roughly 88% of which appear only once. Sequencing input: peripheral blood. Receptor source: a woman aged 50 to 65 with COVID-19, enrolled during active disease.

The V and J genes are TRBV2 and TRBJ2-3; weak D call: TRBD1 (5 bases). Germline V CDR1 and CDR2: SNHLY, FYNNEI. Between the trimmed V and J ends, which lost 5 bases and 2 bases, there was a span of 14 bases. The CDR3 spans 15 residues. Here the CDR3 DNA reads TGTGCCAGCAGTTCGACAGCAGATCCCACAGATACGCAGTATTTT. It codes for CASSSTADPTDTQYF.

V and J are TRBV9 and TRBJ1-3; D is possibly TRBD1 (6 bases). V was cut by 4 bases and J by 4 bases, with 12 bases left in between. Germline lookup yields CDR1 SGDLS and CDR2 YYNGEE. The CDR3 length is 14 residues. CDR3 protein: CASSPGDSGNTIYF. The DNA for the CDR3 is TGTGCCAGCAGCCCAGGGGATTCCGGAAACACCATATATTTT.

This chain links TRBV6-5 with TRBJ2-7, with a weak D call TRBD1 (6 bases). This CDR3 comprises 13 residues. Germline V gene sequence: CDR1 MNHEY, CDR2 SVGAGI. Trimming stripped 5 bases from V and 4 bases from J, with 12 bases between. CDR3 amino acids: CASSPSTGYEQYF. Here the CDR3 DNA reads TGTGCCAGCAGTCCATCAACAGGGTACGAGCAGTACTTC.

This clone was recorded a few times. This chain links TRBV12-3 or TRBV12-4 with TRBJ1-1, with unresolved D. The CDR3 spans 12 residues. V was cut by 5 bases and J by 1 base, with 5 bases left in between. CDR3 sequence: CASSRGNTEAFF. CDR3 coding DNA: TGTGCCAGCAGTCGGGGGAACACTGAAGCTTTCTTT.

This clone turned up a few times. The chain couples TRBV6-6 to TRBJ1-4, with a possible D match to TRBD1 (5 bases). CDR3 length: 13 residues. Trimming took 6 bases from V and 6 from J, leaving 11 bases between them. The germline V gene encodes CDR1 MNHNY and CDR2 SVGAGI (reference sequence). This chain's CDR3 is CASRSGQDEKLFF. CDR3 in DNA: TGTGCCAGCAGATCCGGACAAGATGAAAAACTGTTTTTT.

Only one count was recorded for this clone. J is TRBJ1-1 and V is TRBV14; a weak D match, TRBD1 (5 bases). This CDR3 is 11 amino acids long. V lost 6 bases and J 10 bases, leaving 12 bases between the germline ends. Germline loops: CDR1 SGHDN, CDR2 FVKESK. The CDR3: CASSGADGAFF. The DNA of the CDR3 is TGTGCCAGCAGTGGGGCGGATGGAGCTTTCTTT.

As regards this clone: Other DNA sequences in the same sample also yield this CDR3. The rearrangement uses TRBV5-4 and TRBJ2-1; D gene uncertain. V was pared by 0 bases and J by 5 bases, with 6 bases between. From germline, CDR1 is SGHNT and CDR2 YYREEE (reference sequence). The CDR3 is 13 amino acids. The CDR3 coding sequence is TGTGCCAGCAGCTTGGGTCGAGACAATGAGCAGTTCTTC. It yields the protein CASSLGRDNEQFF.

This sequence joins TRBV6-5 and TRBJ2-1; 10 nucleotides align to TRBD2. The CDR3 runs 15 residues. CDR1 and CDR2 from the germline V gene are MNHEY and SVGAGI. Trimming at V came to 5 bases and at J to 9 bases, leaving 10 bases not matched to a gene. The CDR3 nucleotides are TGTGCCAGCAGTCCTCTAGCGGGGGCCAGGGGTGAGCAGTTCTTC. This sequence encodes CASSPLAGARGEQFF.

CDR3 loop: CASGLGRDSDYEQYF. CDR3 DNA: TGTGCTAGTGGTTTGGGCCGGGACAGTGATTACGAGCAGTACTTC. The gene calls are TRBV12-5 and TRBJ2-7, with TRBD1 matching over 7 bases. Germline V gives CDR1 LGHNT, CDR2 FRNRAP. The CDR3 covers 15 residues. The V segment lost 1 base and the J segment 4 bases; nucleotides outside the gene matches: 7.

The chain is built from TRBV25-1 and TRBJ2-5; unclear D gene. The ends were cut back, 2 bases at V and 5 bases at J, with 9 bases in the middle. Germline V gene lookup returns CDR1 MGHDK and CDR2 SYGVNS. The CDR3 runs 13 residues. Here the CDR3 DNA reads TGTGCCAGCAGTGAAGGTCTCGGGGAGACCCAGTACTTC. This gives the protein CASSEGLGETQYF.

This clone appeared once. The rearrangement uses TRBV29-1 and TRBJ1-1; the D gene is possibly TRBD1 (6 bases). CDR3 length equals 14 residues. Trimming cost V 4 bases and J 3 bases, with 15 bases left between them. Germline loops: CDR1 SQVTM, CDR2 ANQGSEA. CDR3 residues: CSVGGGYEDTEAFF. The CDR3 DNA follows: TGCAGCGTTGGAGGGGGATATGAGGACACTGAAGCTTTCTTT.

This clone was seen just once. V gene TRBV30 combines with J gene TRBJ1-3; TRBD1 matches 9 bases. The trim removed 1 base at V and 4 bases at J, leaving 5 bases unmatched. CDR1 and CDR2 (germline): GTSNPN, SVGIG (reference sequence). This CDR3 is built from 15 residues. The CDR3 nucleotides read TGTGCCTGGAGTGACGGACAGGGGAGAGGAAACACCATATATTTT. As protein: CAWSDGQGRGNTIYF. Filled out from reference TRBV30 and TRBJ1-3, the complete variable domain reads SQTIHQWPATLVQPVGSPLSLECTVEGTSNPNLYWYRQAAGRGLQLLFYSVGIGQISSEVPQNLSASRPQDRQFILSSKKLLLSDSGFYLCAWSDGQGRGNTIYFGEGSWLTVV.

In DNA, the CDR3 is TGCGCCAGCAGCTTGGAGCAGGTACTTAATTCACCCCTCCACTTT. Encoded protein: CASSLEQVLNSPLHF. The chain carries TRBV5-1 and TRBJ1-6; D uncertain. V lost 0 bases and J lost 6, with 10 bases in between. Germline lookup yields CDR1 SGHRS and CDR2 YFSETQ. This CDR3 spans 15 amino acids.

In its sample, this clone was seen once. CDR3 region: CASSQGIKGSGELFF. CDR3 coding DNA: TGTGCCAGCAGCCAAGGCATTAAGGGGTCCGGGGAGCTGTTTTTT. The chain uses TRBV3-1 (or the pseudogene TRBV3-2) and TRBJ2-2; perhaps TRBD1 as D (5 bases). The CDR3 loop spans 15 amino acids. Trimming shortened V by 1 base and J by 6 bases, and 12 bases separated the two germline ends. The germline CDR1 and CDR2 sequences are LGHDT and YNNKEL (reference sequence).

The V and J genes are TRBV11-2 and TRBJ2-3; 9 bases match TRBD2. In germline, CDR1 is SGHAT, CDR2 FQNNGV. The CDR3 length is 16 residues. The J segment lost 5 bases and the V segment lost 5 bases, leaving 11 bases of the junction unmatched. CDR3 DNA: TGTGCCAGCAGCGGGGGGGCTAGCGGGGAAGGAGATACGCAGTATTTT. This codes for CASSGGASGEGDTQYF.

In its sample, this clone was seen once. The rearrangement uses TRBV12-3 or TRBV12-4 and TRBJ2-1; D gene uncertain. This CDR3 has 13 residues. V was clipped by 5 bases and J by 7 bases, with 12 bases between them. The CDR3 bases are TGTGCCAGCAGTCAACCCTACTGGAATGAGCAGTTCTTC. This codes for CASSQPYWNEQFF.

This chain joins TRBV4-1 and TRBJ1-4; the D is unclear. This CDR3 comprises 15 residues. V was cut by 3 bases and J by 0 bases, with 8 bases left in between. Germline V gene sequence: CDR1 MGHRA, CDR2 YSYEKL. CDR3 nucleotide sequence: TGCGCCAGCAGCCAGCTGGGAGCAACTAATGAAAAACTGTTTTTT. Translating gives CASSQLGATNEKLFF.

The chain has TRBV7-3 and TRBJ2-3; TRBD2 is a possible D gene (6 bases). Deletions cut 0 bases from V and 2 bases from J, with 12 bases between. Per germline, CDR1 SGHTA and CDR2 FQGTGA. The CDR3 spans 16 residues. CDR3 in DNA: TGTGCCAGCAGCTTAACTAGCGGTGTTTTCACAGATACGCAGTATTTT. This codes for CASSLTSGVFTDTQYF.

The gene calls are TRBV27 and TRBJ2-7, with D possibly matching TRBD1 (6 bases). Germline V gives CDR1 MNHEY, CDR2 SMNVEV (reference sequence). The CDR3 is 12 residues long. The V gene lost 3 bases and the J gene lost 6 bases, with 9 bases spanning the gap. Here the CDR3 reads CASSFSGVEQYF. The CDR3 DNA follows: TGTGCCAGCAGTTTTTCAGGGGTCGAGCAGTACTTC.